This T cell receptor beta chain derives from a study of T cells after yellow fever vaccination. From the 5' RACE reads, TCRdb called clonotypes with MiXCR, one entry per CDR3 protein. The sample carries approximately 300,000 distinct CDR3 sequences, about 11% recorded once. This clonotype has at least ten counts. This sequence was found in a man between 18 and 35 years old who received the YFV17D yellow fever vaccine. The source material was CD4+ T cells sorted from PBMCs, sampled 45 days after the yellow fever booster vaccination.

The CDR3 coding sequence is TGCGCCAGCAGCCCACCCCAAGGGCCCGAGCAGTACGTC. Translating it yields CASSPPQGPEQYV. V usage is TRBV5-1 and J usage is TRBJ2-7; D call uncertain. Germline V gives CDR1 SGHRS, CDR2 YFSETQ. The germline V and J ends were trimmed by 4 bases and 6 bases, with 14 bases remaining between them. This CDR3 is built from 13 residues.